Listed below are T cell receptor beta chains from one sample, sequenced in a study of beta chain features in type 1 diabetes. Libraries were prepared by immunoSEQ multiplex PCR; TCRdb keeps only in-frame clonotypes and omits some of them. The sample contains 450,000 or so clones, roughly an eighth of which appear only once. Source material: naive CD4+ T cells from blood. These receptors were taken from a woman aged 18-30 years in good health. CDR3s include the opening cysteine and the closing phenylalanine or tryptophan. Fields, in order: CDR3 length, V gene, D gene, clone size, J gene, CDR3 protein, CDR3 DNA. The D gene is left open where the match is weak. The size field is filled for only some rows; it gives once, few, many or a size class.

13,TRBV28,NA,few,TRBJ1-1,CASSFPQNTEAFF,TGTGCCAGCAGTTTCCCCCAGAACACTGAAGCTTTCTTT
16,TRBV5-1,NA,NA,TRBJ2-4,CASSLSTILAKNIQYF,TGCGCCAGCAGCTTGAGTACAATTCTAGCCAAAAACATTCAGTACTTC
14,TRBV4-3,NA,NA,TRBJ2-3,CASSQDFSTDTQYF,TGCGCCAGCAGCCAAGATTTCAGCACAGATACGCAGTATTTT
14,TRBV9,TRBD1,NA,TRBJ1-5,CARGQGQGEQPQHF,TGTGCCAGAGGGCAGGGACAGGGTGAACAGCCCCAGCATTTT
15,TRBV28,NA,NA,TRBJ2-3,CASSLAGASTDTQYF,TGTGCCAGCAGTTTGGCGGGGGCCAGCACAGATACGCAGTATTTT
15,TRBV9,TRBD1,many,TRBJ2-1,CASSPMTGTYNEQFF,TGTGCCAGCAGCCCGATGACAGGGACATACAATGAGCAGTTCTTC
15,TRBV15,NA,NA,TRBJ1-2,CATSRAGGSYYGYTF,TGTGCCACCAGCAGAGCGGGCGGCTCCTACTATGGCTACACCTTC
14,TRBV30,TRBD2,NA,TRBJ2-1,CALAGIPIYNEQFF,TGTGCCTTAGCGGGGATACCCATCTACAATGAGCAGTTCTTC
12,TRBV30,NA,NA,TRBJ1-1,CAWEGIRFGAFF,TGTGCCTGGGAAGGGATCCGCTTCGGAGCTTTCTTT
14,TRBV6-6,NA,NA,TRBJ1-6,CASSPNTYNSPLHF,TGTGCCAGCAGCCCCAACACCTATAATTCACCCCTCCACTTT
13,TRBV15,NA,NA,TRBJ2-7,CATSKDRAYEQYF,TGTGCCACCAGCAAGGACCGAGCCTACGAGCAGTACTTC
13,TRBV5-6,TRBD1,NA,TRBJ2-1,CASSLAGQEAQFF,TGTGCCAGCAGCTTGGCGGGACAGGAGGCCCAGTTCTTC
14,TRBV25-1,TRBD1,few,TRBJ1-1,CASSADRVVTEAFF,TGTGCCAGCAGTGCCGACAGGGTTGTTACTGAAGCTTTCTTT
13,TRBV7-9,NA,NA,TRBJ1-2,CASTSAGAYGYTF,TGTGCCAGCACCTCTGCAGGGGCCTATGGCTACACCTTC
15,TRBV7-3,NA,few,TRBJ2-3,CASSLASLPTDTQYF,TGTGCCAGCAGCTTAGCGTCATTACCCACAGATACGCAGTATTTT
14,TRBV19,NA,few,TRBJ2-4,CASQLRDRPNIQYF,TGTGCCAGCCAGCTCAGGGATCGGCCAAACATTCAGTACTTC
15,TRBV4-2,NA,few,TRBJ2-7,CASSHPSTGSYEQYF,TGTGCCAGCAGCCACCCTTCGACGGGCTCCTACGAGCAGTACTTC
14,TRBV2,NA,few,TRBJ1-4,CASRTGTNSEKLFF,TGTGCCAGCAGGACCGGGACAAACTCTGAAAAACTGTTTTTT
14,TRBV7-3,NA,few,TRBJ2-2,CASSSPSVTGELFF,TGTGCCAGCAGCTCCCCGTCGGTTACCGGGGAGCTGTTTTTT
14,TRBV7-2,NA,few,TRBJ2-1,CASSQRAKDNEQFF,TGTGCCAGCAGCCAGCGGGCAAAAGACAATGAGCAGTTCTTC
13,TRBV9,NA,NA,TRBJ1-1,CASSLQVHTEAFF,TGTGCCAGCAGCCTACAAGTGCACACTGAAGCTTTCTTT
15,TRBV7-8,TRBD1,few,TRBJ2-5,CASSRRTGSIETQYF,TGTGCCAGCAGCCGCCGGACAGGGAGTATAGAGACCCAGTACTTC
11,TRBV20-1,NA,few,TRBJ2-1,CSARQGNEQFF,TGCAGTGCTAGACAGGGGAATGAGCAGTTCTTC
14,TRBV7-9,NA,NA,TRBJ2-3,CASSSPLPGDTQYF,TGTGCCAGCAGCTCCCCCCTCCCCGGAGATACGCAGTATTTT
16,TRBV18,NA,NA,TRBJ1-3,CASSLSGLTSGNTIYF,TGTGCCAGCTCACTTTCGGGACTGACCTCTGGAAACACCATATATTTT
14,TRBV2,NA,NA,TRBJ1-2,CASRKSGTRGGYTF,TGTGCCAGCAGGAAATCCGGGACGCGCGGAGGCTACACCTTC
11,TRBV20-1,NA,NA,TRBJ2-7,CSATQGNEQYF,TGCAGTGCTACACAGGGTAACGAGCAGTACTTC
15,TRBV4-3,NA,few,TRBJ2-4,CASSQEEGPDGIQYF,TGCGCCAGCAGCCAAGAGGAGGGGCCCGACGGCATTCAGTACTTC
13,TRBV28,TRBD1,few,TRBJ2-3,CASDRAGTDTQYF,TGTGCCAGCGACAGGGCAGGAACAGATACGCAGTATTTT
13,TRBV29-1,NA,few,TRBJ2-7,CSVTLKGVFEQYF,TGCAGCGTTACGCTTAAGGGAGTCTTCGAGCAGTACTTC
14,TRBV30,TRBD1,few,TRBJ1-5,CAWRGQGGNQPQHF,TGTGCCTGGAGGGGACAGGGGGGGAATCAGCCCCAGCATTTT
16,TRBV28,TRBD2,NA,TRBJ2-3,CASDPMRGVYVDTQYF,TGTGCCAGCGACCCCATGCGGGGGGTCTACGTGGATACGCAGTATTTT
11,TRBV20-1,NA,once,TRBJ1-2,CSPVQNYGYTF,TGCAGTCCCGTACAGAACTATGGCTACACCTTC
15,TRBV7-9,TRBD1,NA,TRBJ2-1,CASSLEQGARNEQFF,TGTGCCAGCAGCTTAGAACAGGGGGCCCGCAATGAGCAGTTCTTC
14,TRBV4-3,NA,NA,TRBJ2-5,CASSQVGGEETQYF,TGCGCCAGCAGCCAAGTGGGAGGAGAAGAGACCCAGTACTTC
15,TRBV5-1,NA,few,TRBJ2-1,CASSWGVGSYNEQFF,TGCGCCAGCAGCTGGGGCGTTGGCTCCTACAATGAGCAGTTCTTC
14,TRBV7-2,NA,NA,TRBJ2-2,CASSSETATGELFF,TGTGCCAGCAGCTCCGAGACCGCCACCGGGGAGCTGTTTTTT
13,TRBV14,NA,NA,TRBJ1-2,CASSQDPKSGYTF,TGTGCCAGCAGCCAAGATCCGAAGAGTGGCTACACCTTC
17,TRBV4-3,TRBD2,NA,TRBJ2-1,CASSQDLAGGGYNEQFF,TGCGCCAGCAGCCAAGACCTTGCGGGAGGAGGCTACAATGAGCAGTTCTTC
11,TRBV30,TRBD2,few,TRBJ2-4,CAWSVGGVSNF,TGTGCCTGGAGTGTTGGGGGGGTGTCGAACTTC
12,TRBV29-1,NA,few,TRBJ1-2,CSTGRPNYGYTF,TGCTCTACCGGACGGCCGAACTATGGCTACACCTTC
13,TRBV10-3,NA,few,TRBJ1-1,CAIRTASTLGAFF,TGTGCCATCAGGACAGCGTCGACCTTGGGGGCTTTCTTT
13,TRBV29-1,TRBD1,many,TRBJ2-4,CSVADRASDIQYF,TGCAGCGTAGCCGACAGGGCATCGGACATTCAGTACTTC
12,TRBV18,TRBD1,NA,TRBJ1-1,CASSPVQGEAFF,TGTGCCAGCTCACCCGTACAGGGGGAAGCTTTCTTT
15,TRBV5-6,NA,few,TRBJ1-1,CASSSINTGTTEAFF,TGTGCCAGCAGCTCGATAAACACAGGGACCACTGAAGCTTTCTTT
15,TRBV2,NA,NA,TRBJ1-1,CASIMGQARNTEAFF,TGTGCCAGCATTATGGGACAAGCCAGGAACACTGAAGCTTTCTTT
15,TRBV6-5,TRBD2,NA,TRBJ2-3,CASSYRGGGTDTQYF,TGTGCCAGCAGTTATCGGGGAGGGGGCACAGATACGCAGTATTTT
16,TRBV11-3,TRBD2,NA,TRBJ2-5,CASSTYGRANEETQYF,TGTGCCAGCAGCACCTACGGGAGGGCCAATGAAGAGACCCAGTACTTC
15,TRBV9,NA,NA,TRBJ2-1,CASSVAIVHYNEQFF,TGTGCCAGCAGCGTAGCTATAGTACACTACAATGAGCAGTTCTTC
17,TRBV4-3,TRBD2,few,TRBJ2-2,CASRGLAGNQRAGELFF,TGCGCCAGCAGGGGGTTAGCGGGGAACCAACGGGCCGGGGAGCTGTTTTTT
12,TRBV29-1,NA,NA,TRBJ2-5,CSVDEGGETQYF,TGCAGCGTTGACGAGGGGGGGGAGACCCAGTACTTC
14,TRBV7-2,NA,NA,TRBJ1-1,CASRRAPSNTEAFF,TGTGCCAGCAGGCGGGCGCCCTCGAACACTGAAGCTTTCTTT
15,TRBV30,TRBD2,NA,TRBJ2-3,CAWNLLAGGTDTQYF,TGTGCCTGGAATCTCCTAGCGGGAGGCACAGATACGCAGTATTTT
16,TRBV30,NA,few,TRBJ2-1,CAWSVSGTLAYNEQFF,TGTGCCTGGAGTGTATCCGGGACTCTGGCCTACAATGAGCAGTTCTTC
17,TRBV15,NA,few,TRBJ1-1,CATSRAGAGRTNTEAFF,TGTGCCACCAGCAGAGCCGGGGCAGGGAGGACGAACACTGAAGCTTTCTTT
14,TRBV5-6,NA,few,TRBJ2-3,CASRLGAYTDTQYF,TGTGCCAGCAGGTTGGGGGCCTACACAGATACGCAGTATTTT
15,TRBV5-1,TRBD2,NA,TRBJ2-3,CASSALAGGTDTQYF,TGCGCCAGCAGCGCCTTAGCGGGGGGCACAGATACGCAGTATTTT